Following are 5 T cell receptor beta chains from one sample sequenced in a study of blood T cell repertoires in COVID-19. Assay: immunoSEQ multiplex PCR; the TCRdb copy retains only in-frame clones and omits some. The table includes some 310,000 clones, roughly 90% detected once. The specimen was peripheral blood. The receptors were sampled from a woman younger than 45 with COVID-19, enrolled during active disease.

The chain is built from TRBV24-1 and TRBJ2-2; 12 bases align to TRBD2. The CDR3 totals 18 residues. V lost 4 bases, J lost 0 bases, and 5 bases stayed unmatched. Looked up from germline, CDR1 is KGHDR and CDR2 is SFDVKD. DNA of the CDR3: TGTGCCACCAGTGACCCCGGGACTAGCGGGTCGAACACCGGGGAGCTGTTTTTT. Protein: CATSDPGTSGSNTGELFF.

This chain connects TRBV24-1 to TRBJ2-5; 8 positions agree with TRBD2. V lost 4 bases and J lost 3; bases outside the gene matches: 6. The CDR3 is made up of 15 amino acids. Germline CDR1 reads KGHDR; CDR2 reads SFDVKD. CDR3 sequence: CATSDPTSGEETQYF. The CDR3 nucleotides read TGTGCCACCAGTGACCCCACTAGCGGAGAAGAGACCCAGTACTTC.

This sequence joins TRBV28 and TRBJ1-3, with TRBD1 identical over 7 bases. CDR3 length: 15 amino acids. Trimming cost V 4 bases and J 2 bases; bases outside gene matches: 5. Germline values: CDR1 MDHEN, CDR2 SYDVKM. The CDR3 region has the DNA TGTGCCAGCAGTTCGACAGGGTACGCTGGAAACACCATATATTTT. It codes for CASSSTGYAGNTIYF.

The chain couples TRBV19 to TRBJ2-2, with 8 bases fitting TRBD1. The CDR3 consists of 15 residues. Germline values: CDR1 LNHDA, CDR2 SQIVND (reference sequence). The V gene end was trimmed by 3 bases and the J gene end by 0 bases; junction bases not matched to a gene: 0. The CDR3 sequence is CASSMGQANTGELFF. CDR3 in DNA: TGTGCCAGTAGTATGGGACAGGCGAACACCGGGGAGCTGTTTTTT.

The genes are TRBV6-5 and TRBJ1-5; 7 bases map to TRBD1. This CDR3 comprises 13 residues. Trimming at V came to 6 bases and at J to 4 bases, leaving 3 bases not matched to a gene. The V gene's germline CDR1 is MNHEY and CDR2 SVGAGI. The CDR3 protein is CASRTGVNQPQHF. CDR3 DNA sequence: TGTGCCAGCAGAACAGGGGTAAATCAGCCCCAGCATTTT.